This TCR beta chain came from a study of blood T cell repertoires in COVID-19. V lost 1 base and J lost 8, with 8 bases in between. The CDR3 extends over 13 amino acids. Using immunoSEQ multiplex PCR, the repertoire was profiled, and TCRdb retains in-frame clones only, with some absent. The sample holds more than 150,000 clones, around 80% seen once. This rearrangement joins TRBV12-3 or TRBV12-4 to TRBJ1-4; a possible D gene is TRBD1 (5 bases). This clonotype was sampled from a woman in her forties or fifties who had recovered from COVID-19. Sequencing used PBMCs or T cells enriched from blood (not recorded which). The CDR3 DNA sequence: TGTGCCAGCAGTTTAGGGAGGGGCGAAAAACTGTTTTTT. This encodes CASSLGRGEKLFF.